The rows below give T cell receptor beta chains drawn from one sample of a study of blood T cell repertoires in COVID-19. Clones were sequenced by immunoSEQ multiplex PCR, and TCRdb holds only the in-frame ones, with some missing. The table has 250,000 to 350,000 clones, about nine tenths seen once; the top ten hold 2% to 3%. The sequencing input was peripheral blood. These receptors all stem from a man aged 18 to 30 with active or convalescent COVID-19. Both conserved end residues are part of each CDR3. Fields, in order: V gene, J gene, CDR3 length, clone size, CDR3 protein. Some rows have no size entry. The others give once, few or many, or a class for an expanded clone.

>TRBV19|TRBJ1-6|16|.
CASRDRGRSYNSPLHF
>TRBV2|TRBJ2-1|14|.
CARGLATADNEQFF
>TRBV29-1|TRBJ2-2|13|.
CSVAPGGPGELFF
>TRBV4-1|TRBJ2-1|16|.
CASSRTGLADDNEQFF
>TRBV18|TRBJ1-1|13|once
CASSRLGGEGAFF
>TRBV7-3|TRBJ2-3|13|.
CASSLSFSDTQYF
>TRBV27|TRBJ2-7|14|few
CASSLWGTAYEQYF
>TRBV7-9|TRBJ1-3|15|once
CATEYRGLSGNTIYF
>TRBV7-6|TRBJ2-1|16|few
CASSFLVDGGSNEQFF
>TRBV24-1|TRBJ2-1|13|.
CATGPGTEGEQFF
>TRBV28|TRBJ1-3|13|.
CASSYRAGNTIYF
>TRBV6-5|TRBJ1-2|14|.
CASSFETGLYGYTF
>TRBV10-3|TRBJ1-1|13|.
CAIRIGQLTEAFF
>TRBV5-1|TRBJ2-7|14|.
CASSLVQGRSEQYF
>TRBV6-2/TRBV6-3|TRBJ2-5|16|.
CASSRYGGGYQETQYF
>TRBV7-6|TRBJ2-7|19|.
CASSSLRKKAGTGGIMEYF
>TRBV10-3|TRBJ2-3|15|.
CAITRQGFYTDTQYF
>TRBV28|TRBJ1-5|18|.
CASRSGTVSGLSNQPQHF
>TRBV14|TRBJ2-3|17|.
CASSQDAWTVGADTQYF
>TRBV9|TRBJ2-3|13|.
CASSASSTDTQYF
>TRBV19|TRBJ2-7|15|.
CASSGTSGSSYEQYF
>TRBV10-3|TRBJ1-6|13|.
CAATGQASSPLHF
>TRBV7-2|TRBJ1-1|13|.
CASSFYRVPEAFF